This T cell receptor (beta chain) is drawn from a study of blood T cell repertoires in COVID-19 (dated by TCRdb to 2020 to 2022). For context, the study as a whole: Samples from collaborators originated in the United States, Italy and Spain and spanned both the acute and convalescent phases of COVID-19. The material from the prospective study consisted of cDNA or gDNA derived from T cells, B-cell-depleted T cells, or PBMCs. The dataset comprised deeply sampled blood TCRbeta repertoires from subjects exposed to, actively infected with, or recovered from COVID-19. The repertoires were released in a freely available public database intended as a resource for research on the immune response to SARS-CoV-2. Samples came from the ongoing ImmuneRACE study (first 160 participants) plus 1,254 subjects from 6 global collaborators. Sample metadata almost always included a de-identified subject ID, COVID-19 status, age in years and sex. Where available, HLA class I and class II types were taken from metadata supplied by the sample provider and were not determined by assay-based typing. Broad study findings and their caveats: The amount of clinical and demographic metadata varied by source and participant and was provided uncurated.

Worth noting for this clone: Its cognate antigen has yet to be identified. Base qualities are not recorded, but no much larger clone differs from it by a single base.

TCRbeta CDR3 regions were amplified from genomic DNA by means of the immunoSEQ Assay, a bias-controlled multiplex PCR. Under the source paper's analysis protocol: The number of nucleated cells in each sample was estimated from the amplification of reference gene primers within the assay. To quantify the absolute abundance of each unique TCRbeta CDR3 rearrangement, sequence reads were collapsed and filtered. For each sample, productive Simpson clonality was calculated as the square root of Simpson's diversity index over productive rearrangements. TCRdb limited this immuneACCESS table to in-frame rearrangements with V and J called. A share of clones is missing; checked studies link under half to unresolved V genes, and the rest is unexplained. D and trimming come from the DNA, and the V and J calls and clone size come from that table. This sample gives roughly 71,000 clones in total; approximately 80% of them show up just once. The ten largest account for around a sixth of the sample.

Samples from volunteer blood donors who had recovered from COVID-19 were contributed by a second Seattle source. Whole blood was collected in K2EDTA tubes by collaborating institutions according to the institutions' own protocols. For TCRbeta analysis, collaborators shipped samples as frozen whole blood, isolated PBMCs, or DNA extracted from either of those sample types. The CDR3 has 10 amino acids, counting the end cysteine and phenylalanine. The DNA shown is the 30-base CDR3, in frame from base 1. V loses 6 bases of germline sequence and J loses 5 bases, and the interval between the two ends is 3 bases.

The TCR comes from a man aged 65 to 85 who had recovered from COVID-19. This receptor chain uses TRBV12-3 or TRBV12-4 and TRBJ2-3; no D gene is confidently identified. The sample taken for sequencing was peripheral blood. The nucleotide sequence is TGTGCCAGCAGCCTAGATACGCAGTATTTT. It translates to CASSLDTQYF.